What follows are 26 T cell receptor beta chains derived from one specimen sequenced in a study of beta chain features in type 1 diabetes. Of the isolated RNA, all was reverse transcribed, and so the sequenced material was expressed TCRB transcripts. Measured with immunoSEQ multiplex PCR; TCRdb has only the in-frame clones, and not every one. The sample includes roughly 500,000 clones, 25% to 35% of them seen just once. The sample comprised naive CD4+ T cells from blood. Receptors originate from a man between 18 and 29 years old in good health.

This clone came up once. V gene TRBV27 combines with J gene TRBJ2-7; TRBD1 agrees at 11 bases. Germline lookup yields CDR1 MNHEY and CDR2 SMNVEV (reference sequence). The CDR3 length is 15 residues. Trimming cost V 5 bases and J 3 bases; bases outside gene matches: 6. The CDR3 nucleotides are TGTGCCAGCAGTCTGGACAGGGGGCCCTTCTACGAGCAGTACTTC. This sequence encodes CASSLDRGPFYEQYF.

This chain links TRBV7-2 with TRBJ2-3, with D perhaps being TRBD1 or TRBD2 (5 bases each). Trimming took off 4 bases at V and 12 bases at J, with 17 bases between the two ends. This CDR3 contains 13 residues. The germline gives CDR1 SGHTA, CDR2 FQGNSA. The CDR3 coding sequence is TGTGCCAGCAGCTCTCCCGCCTCGGGGACCCAGTATTTT. It specifies CASSSPASGTQYF.

The chain joins TRBV2 to TRBJ2-7, with 8 bases identical to TRBD1. The J segment lost 2 bases and the V segment lost 7 bases, leaving 1 base of the junction unmatched. Germline V gene sequence: CDR1 SNHLY, CDR2 FYNNEI. This CDR3 is 12 amino acids long. The chain's CDR3 is CASNRGTYEQYF. CDR3 DNA: TGTGCCAGCAACAGGGGGACCTACGAGCAGTACTTC.

This chain connects TRBV18 to TRBJ2-1; D might be TRBD1 or TRBD2, each matching 6 bases. Looked up from germline, CDR1 is KGHSH and CDR2 is LQKENI. This CDR3 comprises 14 residues. The V end lost 3 bases, the J end lost 9 bases, and 15 bases lay between the germline ends. For the CDR3, the DNA is TGTGCCAGCTCACCGACTAGGGGGTACGGTGAGCAGTTCTTC. This encodes CASSPTRGYGEQFF.

This clone was counted a few times. The chain recombines TRBV2 with TRBJ2-2; 9 nucleotides agree with TRBD2. The CDR3 covers 17 residues. With V trimmed by 2 bases and J by 4 bases, 8 bases remained unmatched. Germline V gene lookup returns CDR1 SNHLY and CDR2 FYNNEI. Here the CDR3 DNA reads TGTGCCAGCAGTGAAAAAACTCTAGCGGGAAGCACCGGGGAGCTGTTTTTT. It is translated as CASSEKTLAGSTGELFF.

V and J are TRBV28 and TRBJ2-2; the match to TRBD1 covers 7 bases. V shed 6 bases and J 5 bases; nucleotides not matched to a gene: 15. The germline CDR1 and CDR2 sequences are MDHEN and SYDVKM. This CDR3 spans 17 amino acids. Written as DNA, the CDR3 is TGTGCCAGCAGGGCAGCTGACAGGGCTCTTTGGACCGGGGAGCTGTTTTTT. Encoded protein: CASRAADRALWTGELFF.

This clone showed up just a few times. The rearrangement links TRBV5-4 to TRBJ2-1; D possibly corresponds to TRBD1 (5 bases). V was pared by 3 bases and J by 0 bases, with 13 bases between. The CDR3 consists of 16 residues. Germline loops: CDR1 SGHNT, CDR2 YYREEE (reference sequence). The CDR3 is CASSSLQGASYNEQFF. CDR3 coding DNA: TGTGCCAGCAGCTCGCTTCAAGGGGCCTCCTACAATGAGCAGTTCTTC. The full variable domain, rest sourced from reference TRBV5-4 and TRBJ2-1, is ETGVTQSPTHLIKTRGQQVTLRCSSQSGHNTVSWYQQALGQGPQFIFQYYREEENGRGNFPPRFSGLQFPNYSSELNVNALELDDSALYLCASSSLQGASYNEQFFGPGTRLTVL.

In this sample, this clone turned up a few times. Written as DNA, the CDR3 is TGTGCCTGGAGCCAGCCATCAGGGATGGGCACCGGGGAGCTGTTTTTT. The encoded protein is CAWSQPSGMGTGELFF. The V and J genes are TRBV30 and TRBJ2-2; the D gene is possibly TRBD1 (5 bases). Trimming left V 3 bases short and J 4 bases short, with 18 bases between. This CDR3 has 16 residues. In germline, CDR1 is GTSNPN, CDR2 SVGIG (reference sequence).

The chain combines TRBV7-6 with TRBJ2-5, with unresolved D. Trimming removed 5 bases at V and 5 bases at J, with 12 bases between. CDR1 SGHVS and CDR2 FNYEAQ come from the germline V gene. The CDR3 has 13 amino acids. The DNA of the CDR3 is TGTGCCAGCAGCCCGGCGCCTCGGGAGACCCAGTACTTC. Translating it yields CASSPAPRETQYF.

The chain couples TRBV5-1 to TRBJ1-1, with TRBD1 matching over 7 bases. CDR3 length: 16 amino acids. V trimming: 4 bases; J trimming: 3 bases; junction bases outside the gene matches: 12. Germline loops: CDR1 SGHRS, CDR2 YFSETQ. The DNA for the CDR3 is TGCGCCAGCAGCCCAACCCTCGGACAGGCGCACACTGAAGCTTTCTTT. It encodes CASSPTLGQAHTEAFF.

The count of this clone is one. CDR3 sequence reads: CSVPNPGGSGGTDTQYF. CDR3 DNA sequence: TGCAGCGTGCCTAACCCCGGAGGCAGCGGGGGCACAGATACGCAGTATTTT. The rearrangement links TRBV29-1 to TRBJ2-3; TRBD2 agrees at 7 bases. Germline V gives CDR1 SQVTM, CDR2 ANQGSEA. CDR3 length: 17 residues. The J segment lost 1 base and the V segment lost 6 bases, leaving 16 bases of the junction unmatched.

V gene TRBV2 combines with J gene TRBJ2-4, with D possibly TRBD1 on 5 matching bases. Trimming removed 1 base at V and 8 bases at J, with 15 bases between. The CDR3 has 15 amino acids. Germline values: CDR1 SNHLY, CDR2 FYNNEI. The CDR3 bases are TGTGCCAGCAGTGAAGAAGGGCAGGGCGGAGACATTCAGTACTTC. It encodes CASSEEGQGGDIQYF.

In this sample, this clone turned up a few times. J is TRBJ2-1 and V is TRBV29-1; D is undetermined. The CDR3 consists of 11 residues. Germline CDR1 SQVTM, CDR2 ANQGSEA. Trimming left V 0 bases short and J 7 bases short, with 4 bases between. The CDR3 DNA sequence: TGCAGCGTTGAAGAGTGGAATGAGCAGTTCTTC. The encoded protein is CSVEEWNEQFF.

This clone was counted between two and nine times. The V call is TRBV29-1, the J call TRBJ2-7; 8 bases fit TRBD2. Germline assignment: CDR1 SQVTM and CDR2 ANQGSEA. The junction had 6 bases not matched to a gene; V was cut back by 2 bases and J by 0 bases. The CDR3 contains 15 residues. CDR3 sequence (DNA): TGCAGCGTTGAATGGCCGGGAGGGAGCTCCTACGAGCAGTACTTC. It yields the protein CSVEWPGGSSYEQYF.

The chain combines TRBV6-4 with TRBJ2-1, with TRBD2 matching 9 bases. This CDR3 comprises 14 residues. Germline CDR1 MRHNA, CDR2 SNTAGT. After removal of 3 bases from V and 9 bases from J, the junction contained 6 bases not matched to a gene. In nucleotides, the CDR3 is TGTGCCAGCAGTGAGACTAGCGGCTGGAGTGAGCAGTTCTTC. Amino acids: CASSETSGWSEQFF.

As concerns this clone: A clone one base away is much larger, so this may be a read error. The CDR3 DNA reads as TGTGCCAGCAGCCAGACAGATACGCAGTATTTT. This codes for CASSQTDTQYF. The chain carries TRBV5-4 and TRBJ2-3; D is undetermined. Between the trimmed V and J ends, which lost 4 bases and 3 bases, there was a span of 3 bases. CDR3 size: 11 residues. Germline CDR1 reads SGHNT; CDR2 reads YYREEE (reference sequence). The full variable domain, rest sourced from reference TRBV5-4 and TRBJ2-3, is ETGVTQSPTHLIKTRGQQVTLRCSSQSGHNTVSWYQQALGQGPQFIFQYYREEENGRGNFPPRFSGLQFPNYSSELNVNALELDDSALYLCASSQTDTQYFGPGTRLTVL.

There are a few counts of this clone. A junction end diverges from the germline sequence, so it may reflect a read error. The chain links TRBV4-2 to TRBJ2-7, with D maybe TRBD2 (6 bases). Germline CDR1 reads LGHNA; CDR2 reads YNFKEQ. The CDR3 contains 11 residues. The CDR3 region is CASSQWESSGF. CDR3 nucleotide sequence: TGTGCCAGCAGCCAATGGGAAAGTAGCGGCTTC.

The chain recombines TRBV28 with TRBJ2-7, with 9 bases lining up with TRBD1. The ends lost 3 bases at V and 3 bases at J; junction bases unmatched: 6. CDR1 MDHEN and CDR2 SYDVKM come from the germline V gene. The CDR3 extends over 15 amino acids. As DNA, the CDR3 is TGTGCCAGCAGTTTGCCGGGACAGGGCATCTACGAGCAGTACTTC. It translates to CASSLPGQGIYEQYF.

The CDR3 region is CAWSRDRGGNEQFF. Written as DNA, the CDR3 is TGTGCCTGGAGTCGGGACAGGGGAGGTAATGAGCAGTTCTTC. This sequence joins TRBV30 and TRBJ2-1; 10 bases agree with TRBD1. Germline V gives CDR1 GTSNPN, CDR2 SVGIG (reference sequence). CDR3 length: 14 residues. V gave up 2 bases and J gave up 7 bases; unmatched junction bases: 5.

This clone has only a few counts. The chain has TRBV30 and TRBJ2-1; D ambiguous. This CDR3 contains 14 residues. Germline V gene data show CDR1 as GTSNPN and CDR2 as SVGIG (reference sequence). V lost 0 bases, J lost 5 bases, and 11 bases lay in between. This CDR3 reads CAWSVGGINNEQFF. DNA for the CDR3: TGTGCCTGGAGTGTAGGCGGTATAAACAATGAGCAGTTCTTC.

A single count supports this clone. This sequence joins TRBV9 and TRBJ1-1; 9 bases are shared with TRBD1. CDR3 size: 16 residues. Trimming took 4 bases from V and 0 from J; bases not matched to a gene: 7. Germline CDR1 reads SGDLS; CDR2 reads YYNGEE. The CDR3 DNA sequence: TGTGCCAGCAGCCCCGGGACAGGGTTTATGAACACTGAAGCTTTCTTT. As protein: CASSPGTGFMNTEAFF.

This clone was counted only a few times. This chain uses TRBV28 with TRBJ2-6; D assignment may be TRBD1 or TRBD2 (5 bases each). V lost 7 bases and J lost 0, with 13 bases in between. CDR1 is MDHEN and CDR2 is SYDVKM in the germline V gene. This CDR3 is 16 amino acids long. CDR3: CASTGTVFSGANVLTF. The CDR3, as DNA: TGTGCCAGCACCGGGACGGTATTCTCTGGGGCCAACGTCCTGACTTTC.

The chain recombines TRBV7-2 with TRBJ2-1; maybe TRBD2 (5 bases). The CDR3 has 14 amino acids. V was clipped by 3 bases and J by 4 bases, with 10 bases between them. Germline CDR1 reads SGHTA; CDR2 reads FQGNSA. The CDR3 sequence: CASSFEDSYNEQFF. For the CDR3, the DNA is TGTGCCAGCAGCTTTGAGGACTCTTACAATGAGCAGTTCTTC.

This clone was seen only a few times. The V call is TRBV9, the J call TRBJ2-5; D gene ambiguous. CDR1 and CDR2 (germline): SGDLS, YYNGEE. Between the trimmed V and J ends, which lost 0 bases and 1 base, there was a span of 7 bases. This CDR3 has 14 amino acids. The CDR3 DNA reads TGTGCCAGCAGCGTAGAAGCTTTCCAAGAGACCCAGTACTTC. Its protein product is CASSVEAFQETQYF.

This clone turned up a few times. The genes are TRBV5-1 and TRBJ2-1, with TRBD2 identical over 11 bases. The V gene end was trimmed by 0 bases and the J gene end by 7 bases; junction bases not matched to a gene: 6. Germline lookup yields CDR1 SGHRS and CDR2 YFSETQ. CDR3 length equals 16 residues. Here the CDR3 DNA reads TGCGCCAGCAGCTTGGGCTTAGCGGGAGGGGAAAATGAGCAGTTCTTC. It translates to CASSLGLAGGENEQFF.

This clone turned up a few times. The chain is built from TRBV29-1 and TRBJ1-2; 9 bases agree with TRBD1. The CDR3 length is 13 residues. Trimming removed 4 bases from V and 4 bases from J; junction bases left unmatched: 4. Germline values: CDR1 SQVTM, CDR2 ANQGSEA. CDR3 DNA sequence: TGCAGCGTTGGAATGGGACAGGGCTATGGCTACACCTTC. Protein product: CSVGMGQGYGYTF.